This TCR beta chain was sequenced during a study of T cell changes during pregnancy in multiple sclerosis. V lost 1 base, J lost 7 bases, and 5 bases lay in between. This CDR3 has 12 amino acids. Germline V gives CDR1 SGHDT, CDR2 YYEEEE. Profiling relied on immunoSEQ multiplex PCR, and the TCRdb table lists in-frame clones only, not all of them. Seen here are 55,000 to 70,000 clones, about 91% observed once, and the top ten hold 1.1% to 1.5%. This specimen consisted of peripheral blood, obtained in the second trimester of pregnancy. The V gene is TRBV5-6, the J gene TRBJ1-4; no firm D call. The clonotype comes from a female donor in good health, enrolled as a control in a pregnancy study. Here the CDR3 reads CASSLRAEKLFF. For the CDR3, the DNA is TGTGCCAGCAGCTTGAGAGCTGAAAAACTGTTTTTT.